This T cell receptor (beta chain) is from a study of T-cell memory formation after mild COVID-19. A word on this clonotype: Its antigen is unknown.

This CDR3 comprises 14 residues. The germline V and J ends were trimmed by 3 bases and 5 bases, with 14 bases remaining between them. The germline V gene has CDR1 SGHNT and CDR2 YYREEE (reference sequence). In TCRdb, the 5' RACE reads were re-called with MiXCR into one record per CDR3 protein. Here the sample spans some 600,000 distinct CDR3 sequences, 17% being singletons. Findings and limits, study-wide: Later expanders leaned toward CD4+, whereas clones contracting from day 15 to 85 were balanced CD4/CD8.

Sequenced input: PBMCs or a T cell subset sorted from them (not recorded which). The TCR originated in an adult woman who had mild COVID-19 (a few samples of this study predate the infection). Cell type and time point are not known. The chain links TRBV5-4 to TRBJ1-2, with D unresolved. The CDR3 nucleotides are TGTGCCAGCAGCTCCGGACTCGACCGGTATGGCTACACCTTC. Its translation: CASSSGLDRYGYTF.